This T cell receptor (beta chain) was found in a study of cytomegalovirus exposure and HLA in healthy donors. Study-level results: The study found most TCR sequences rare, yet found some public TCRs in many donors. Cytomegalovirus association was assigned to more than 150 TCR beta chains.

V was cut by 2 bases and J by 8 bases, with 13 bases left in between. The CDR3 spans 14 residues. Germline V gene sequence: CDR1 MDHEN, CDR2 SYDVKM. The PCR used 60 Vbeta and 13 Jbeta primers. Clones were read by immunoSEQ multiplex PCR, and TCRdb kept only the in-frame ones, dropping some. The sample carries roughly 150,000 clones, approximately 82% recorded once. This clone showed up just a few times. The target antigen is unknown. The sequenced material came from PBMCs. The chain links TRBV28 to TRBJ1-5; D may be TRBD1 (6 bases). This receptor was identified in a man younger than 30 in good health and CMV-seropositive. The DNA for the CDR3 is TGTGCCAGCAGTTTAGCCAGGGGTGTGGAGCCCCAGCATTTT. It translates to CASSLARGVEPQHF. Complete variable domain (other parts from reference TRBV28 and TRBJ1-5): DVKVTQSSRYLVKRTGEKVFLECVQDMDHENMFWYRQDPGLGLRLIYFSYDVKMKEKGDIPEGYSVSREKKERFSLILESASTNQTSMYLCASSLARGVEPQHFGDGTRLSIL.